These 18 T cell receptor beta chains originate from one sample sequenced in a study of blood T cell repertoires in COVID-19. Using immunoSEQ multiplex PCR, the repertoire was profiled, and TCRdb retains in-frame clones only, with some absent. Of some 65,000 clones in the sample, about 82% were seen once. The sequencing sample was made of peripheral blood. These receptors were collected from a human donor in a cohort sampled during active COVID-19.

This rearrangement joins TRBV5-4 to TRBJ1-4; D may be TRBD1 (5 bases). Germline V gene data show CDR1 as SGHNT and CDR2 as YYREEE (reference sequence). With 4 bases removed from V and 2 bases from J, the gap between germline ends came to 15 bases. This CDR3 spans 16 amino acids. CDR3 sequence reads: CASSPSIRATNEKLFF. As DNA, the CDR3 is TGTGCCAGCAGCCCGTCCATCAGGGCGACTAATGAAAAACTGTTTTTT.

This chain links TRBV28 with TRBJ2-4, with D maybe TRBD1 (5 bases). The V end was cut by 2 bases, the J end by 5 bases, with 16 bases between. There are 16 residues in the CDR3. CDR1 and CDR2 (germline): MDHEN, SYDVKM. The CDR3 nucleotides read TGTGCCAGCAGTTTAGGGAATGGCAGGGTGGAAAACATTCAGTACTTC. Residues: CASSLGNGRVENIQYF. Supplemented by reference TRBV28 and TRBJ2-4, the full variable domain reads DVKVTQSSRYLVKRTGEKVFLECVQDMDHENMFWYRQDPGLGLRLIYFSYDVKMKEKGDIPEGYSVSREKKERFSLILESASTNQTSMYLCASSLGNGRVENIQYFGAGTRLSVL.

This chain connects TRBV3-1 (or the pseudogene TRBV3-2) to TRBJ2-6, with TRBD1 matching 7 bases. Germline CDR1 is LGHDT and CDR2 is YNNKEL (reference sequence). Trimming took 2 bases from V and 0 from J; bases not matched to a gene: 4. The CDR3 consists of 17 residues. The CDR3 sequence is CASSQRAGGSGANVLTF. CDR3 sequence (DNA): TGTGCCAGCAGCCAACGGGCAGGGGGCTCTGGGGCCAACGTCCTGACTTTC.

V gene TRBV6-5 combines with J gene TRBJ2-7; 8 positions match TRBD1. With V trimmed by 4 bases and J by 2 bases, 10 bases remained unmatched. CDR3 size: 16 residues. Germline CDR1 is MNHEY and CDR2 is SVGAGI. CDR3 DNA sequence: TGTGCCAGCAGTTCACTCGGACAGGGTGGTACCTACGAGCAGTACTTC. It encodes CASSSLGQGGTYEQYF.

This clone showed up just a few times. The V call is TRBV5-1, the J call TRBJ2-7; D may be TRBD1 (6 bases). CDR3 length: 14 amino acids. Germline V gene data show CDR1 as SGHRS and CDR2 as YFSETQ. Trimming stripped 0 bases from V and 4 bases from J, with 11 bases between. The CDR3 sequence: CASSLEQGPYEQYF. The DNA of the CDR3 is TGCGCCAGCAGCTTGGAACAGGGCCCTTACGAGCAGTACTTC.

This clone occurred once. V gene TRBV7-2 combines with J gene TRBJ2-3; TRBD2 is a possible D gene (6 bases). V was clipped by 3 bases and J by 4 bases, with 14 bases between them. From germline, CDR1 is SGHTA and CDR2 FQGNSA. This CDR3 contains 15 residues. CDR3: CASSLDYGAPDTQYF. The DNA for the CDR3 is TGTGCCAGCAGCTTGGACTATGGGGCCCCAGATACGCAGTATTTT.

The V and J genes are TRBV28 and TRBJ1-2, with 7 positions matching TRBD1. With 10 bases clipped from V and 5 bases from J, the junction kept 13 bases outside the gene matches. CDR1 MDHEN and CDR2 SYDVKM come from the germline V gene. This CDR3 has 14 residues. This CDR3 reads CAIQGDSARYGYTF. The CDR3 DNA follows: TGTGCCATTCAGGGGGACAGTGCTAGATATGGCTACACCTTC.

V usage is TRBV5-1 and J usage is TRBJ2-2, with 12 nucleotides matching TRBD2. Losses at the gene ends were 4 bases for V and 2 bases for J; bases not matched to a gene: 0. This CDR3 is built from 15 residues. From germline, CDR1 is SGHRS and CDR2 YFSETQ. In nucleotides, the CDR3 is TGCGCCAGCAGCGGACTAGCGGGAAACACCGGGGAGCTGTTTTTT. Translation: CASSGLAGNTGELFF. The full variable domain, rest sourced from reference TRBV5-1 and TRBJ2-2, is KAGVTQTPRYLIKTRGQQVTLSCSPISGHRSVSWYQQTPGQGLQFLFEYFSETQRNKGNFPGRFSGRQFSNSRSEMNVSTLELGDSALYLCASSGLAGNTGELFFGEGSRLTVL.

This clone has just a few counts. The chain has TRBV20-1 and TRBJ2-3; possibly TRBD1 for D (6 bases). CDR1 is DFQATT and CDR2 is SNEGSKA in the germline V gene (reference sequence). Trimming took off 6 bases at V and 9 bases at J, with 13 bases between the two ends. The CDR3 contains 11 residues. Written as DNA, the CDR3 is TGCAGTGCGCCCACAGGGTTCACGCAGTATTTT. This encodes CSAPTGFTQYF.

The chain recombines TRBV5-6 with TRBJ2-5; D not certain. The CDR3 is 13 residues long. The ends were cut back, 3 bases at V and 4 bases at J, with 10 bases in the middle. In germline, CDR1 is SGHDT, CDR2 YYEEEE. The CDR3 sequence is CASSSLSGETQYF. The CDR3 bases are TGTGCCAGCAGCTCCCTTTCAGGAGAGACCCAGTACTTC.

This clone has a handful of counts. This chain links TRBV4-1 with TRBJ1-6; D not resolved. Per the germline V gene, CDR1 is MGHRA and CDR2 is YSYEKL. V lost 0 bases to trimming and J lost 6 bases, with 15 bases between them. The CDR3 spans 17 residues. The CDR3 nucleotides are TGCGCCAGCAGCCAAGAGGCGGTGCCCTTGGTTAATTCACCCCTCCACTTT. Translation gives CASSQEAVPLVNSPLHF.

The rearrangement uses TRBV12-3 or TRBV12-4 and TRBJ2-3; no firm D call. Trimming left V 6 bases short and J 2 bases short, with 9 bases between. The CDR3 is 13 residues long. The CDR3: CASSLPPTDTQYF. DNA of the CDR3: TGTGCCAGCAGCCTCCCCCCCACAGATACGCAGTATTTT.

The CDR3 protein is CASSFEGRGQLDEQFF. As DNA, the CDR3 is TGCGCCAGCAGCTTCGAGGGCCGGGGACAGTTGGATGAGCAGTTCTTC. V usage is TRBV5-1 and J usage is TRBJ2-1, with TRBD1 identical over 7 bases. This CDR3 has 16 amino acids. The V and J ends lost 2 bases and 8 bases, in that order; junction bases with no gene match: 13. The germline V gene encodes CDR1 SGHRS and CDR2 YFSETQ. The full variable domain, with the rest looked up from reference TRBV5-1 and TRBJ2-1, is KAGVTQTPRYLIKTRGQQVTLSCSPISGHRSVSWYQQTPGQGLQFLFEYFSETQRNKGNFPGRFSGRQFSNSRSEMNVSTLELGDSALYLCASSFEGRGQLDEQFFGPGTRLTVL.

This chain connects TRBV6-6 to TRBJ2-7; 15 bases are a match to TRBD2. The J segment lost 0 bases and the V segment lost 5 bases, leaving 17 bases of the junction unmatched. Germline V gives CDR1 MNHNY, CDR2 SVGAGI (reference sequence). The CDR3 runs to 21 residues. In DNA, the CDR3 is TGTGCCAGCAGTCCCGGACTAGCGGGAGGGCCAGGCTTGCTCCCCTCCTACGAGCAGTACTTC. This encodes CASSPGLAGGPGLLPSYEQYF.

Regarding this clone: This sequence is one base from a far larger clone and is likely a read error. The chain joins TRBV2 to TRBJ1-1, with 9 bases matching TRBD1. The germline gives CDR1 SNHLY, CDR2 FYNNEI. The CDR3 length is 14 residues. V lost 6 bases and J lost 0; bases outside the gene matches: 2. CDR3: CASSGQGMNTEAFF. The CDR3 DNA sequence: TGTGCCAGCAGCGGACAGGGGATGAACACTGAAGCTTTCTTT.

The chain couples TRBV25-1 to TRBJ1-1; D remains ambiguous. CDR3 size: 13 residues. Trimming took off 5 bases at V and 0 bases at J, with 7 bases between the two ends. The germline CDR1 and CDR2 sequences are MGHDK and SYGVNS. CDR3 loop: CASSLDLNTEAFF. CDR3 bases: TGTGCCAGCAGTCTGGACTTGAACACTGAAGCTTTCTTT.

This clone was seen a handful of times. This chain links TRBV7-3 with TRBJ2-7; tentatively, D is TRBD1 (5 bases). Trimming removed 5 bases from V and 7 bases from J, with 21 bases in between. CDR3 length equals 15 residues. Germline lookup yields CDR1 SGHTA and CDR2 FQGTGA. The CDR3 DNA reads TGTGCCAGCAGCCCAGGCCGGACAAGTCGAGAAGAGCAGTACTTC. Protein: CASSPGRTSREEQYF. Looking up the rest from reference TRBV7-3 and TRBJ2-7 gives the full variable domain: GAGVSQTPSNKVTEKGKYVELRCDPISGHTALYWYRQSLGQGPEFLIYFQGTGAADDSGLPNDRFFAVRPEGSVSTLKIQRTERGDSAVYLCASSPGRTSREEQYFGPGTRLTVT.

The V and J genes are TRBV15 and TRBJ2-7; possibly TRBD1 for D (5 bases). Germline V gene sequence: CDR1 LNHNV, CDR2 YYDKDF (reference sequence). The CDR3 loop spans 14 amino acids. The V end lost 0 bases, the J end lost 4 bases, and 10 bases lay between the germline ends. The CDR3 DNA follows: TGTGCCACCAGCAGAGATTTGGGGCAGTACGAGCAGTACTTC. Amino acids: CATSRDLGQYEQYF.